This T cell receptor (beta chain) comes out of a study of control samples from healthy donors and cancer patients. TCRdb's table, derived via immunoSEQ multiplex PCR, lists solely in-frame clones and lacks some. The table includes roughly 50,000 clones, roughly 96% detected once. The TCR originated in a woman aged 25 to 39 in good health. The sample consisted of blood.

CDR3 DNA sequence: TGTGCCAGCAGCGGGGGGTATCCTGGAGATGGCTACACCTTC. Translating gives CASSGGYPGDGYTF. The chain couples TRBV2 to TRBJ1-2; a possible D gene is TRBD1 (5 bases). V was pared by 6 bases and J by 6 bases, with 17 bases between. This CDR3 spans 14 amino acids. The germline V gene has CDR1 SNHLY and CDR2 FYNNEI.